A single sample gave rise to the 21 T cell receptor beta chains below, sequenced in a study of blood T cell repertoires in COVID-19. TCRdb's copy holds only in-frame clones and misses some; the assay was immunoSEQ multiplex PCR. The sample has 250,000 to 350,000 clones, about 85% seen once. Sequenced input: peripheral blood. The source is a man aged 18 to 29 with active or convalescent COVID-19.

The chain uses TRBV27 and TRBJ2-3; TRBD2 is a possible D gene (6 bases). Germline V gene lookup returns CDR1 MNHEY and CDR2 SMNVEV (reference sequence). CDR3 length equals 15 residues. Deletions cut 7 bases from V and 4 bases from J, with 18 bases between. The CDR3 nucleotides are TGTGCCAGCACCCCAGTCGGGGGTGGAGCAGATACGCAGTATTTT. Its protein product is CASTPVGGGADTQYF.

The rearrangement links TRBV24-1 to TRBJ2-7; the D gene is possibly TRBD1 (6 bases). CDR3 length equals 13 residues. The V and J ends lost 4 bases and 3 bases respectively, with 9 bases between them. Germline assignment: CDR1 KGHDR and CDR2 SFDVKD. The DNA for the CDR3 is TGTGCCACCAGTGACTCGGACAGCTACGAGCAGTACTTC. As protein: CATSDSDSYEQYF.

The chain is built from TRBV5-1 and TRBJ1-2, with 7 bases matching TRBD1. This CDR3 contains 13 residues. V shed 0 bases and J 8 bases; nucleotides not matched to a gene: 4. CDR1 and CDR2 (germline): SGHRS, YFSETQ. CDR3 in amino acids: CASSLGIGGGYTF. CDR3 nucleotides: TGCGCCAGCAGCTTGGGGATAGGGGGCGGCTACACCTTC.

The chain combines TRBV27 with TRBJ2-7, with TRBD2 matching over 7 bases. Germline V gives CDR1 MNHEY, CDR2 SMNVEV (reference sequence). This CDR3 contains 15 residues. V was pared by 6 bases and J by 6 bases, with 14 bases of the junction left unmatched. CDR3 loop: CASSSPLAGAGEQYF. In DNA, the CDR3 is TGTGCCAGCAGCTCCCCCCTCGCGGGAGCGGGCGAGCAGTACTTC.

This chain connects TRBV5-8 to TRBJ2-5; weak D call: TRBD2 (5 bases). The CDR3 is 15 amino acids. The V gene lost 4 bases and the J gene lost 7 bases, with 20 bases spanning the gap. CDR1 is SGHTS, CDR2 YDEGEE, per germline. CDR3 sequence: CASSHRLAGGWTQYF. CDR3 nucleotide sequence: TGTGCCAGCAGCCACCGACTGGCGGGCGGGTGGACCCAGTACTTC.

V is TRBV5-1 and J is TRBJ2-7; perhaps TRBD2 as D (6 bases). Trimming took off 0 bases at V and 3 bases at J, with 10 bases between the two ends. Germline CDR1 reads SGHRS; CDR2 reads YFSETQ. This CDR3 contains 14 residues. The CDR3 DNA follows: TGCGCCAGCAGCTTGGAGCTAGCGCGCTACGAGCAGTACTTC. Its protein product is CASSLELARYEQYF.

The chain combines TRBV19 with TRBJ2-3; a weak D match, TRBD1 (6 bases). The CDR3 covers 14 residues. Per the germline V gene, CDR1 is LNHDA and CDR2 is SQIVND (reference sequence). Trimming cost V 3 bases and J 3 bases, with 10 bases left between them. The CDR3 DNA reads as TGTGCCAGTAGTATCGGACAGCAAACAGATACGCAGTATTTT. Translation: CASSIGQQTDTQYF.

The gene calls are TRBV4-3 and TRBJ1-4; the match to TRBD1 covers 8 bases. Per germline, CDR1 LGHNA and CDR2 YSLEER. Unmatched junction bases numbered 4, after V lost 0 bases and J lost 7 bases. This CDR3 has 15 amino acids. CDR3 bases: TGCGCCAGCAGCCAAGAAGGACAGGGAAGTGAAAAACTGTTTTTT. Translating gives CASSQEGQGSEKLFF.

The genes are TRBV2 and TRBJ1-5; 7 bases line up with TRBD1. The junction had 6 bases not matched to a gene; V was cut back by 4 bases and J by 9 bases. CDR3 size: 13 residues. In germline, CDR1 is SNHLY, CDR2 FYNNEI. The CDR3 here is CASSARGGGPQHF. In nucleotides, the CDR3 is TGTGCCAGCAGTGCGAGAGGGGGCGGGCCCCAGCATTTT.

The chain recombines TRBV9 with TRBJ2-7; D possibly corresponds to TRBD2 (6 bases). In germline, CDR1 is SGDLS, CDR2 YYNGEE. The CDR3 spans 16 residues. The ends were cut back, 3 bases at V and 2 bases at J, with 18 bases in the middle. The CDR3 spells CASSGPGEAGTYEQYF. The CDR3 DNA reads TGTGCCAGCAGCGGCCCGGGGGAAGCGGGCACCTACGAGCAGTACTTC.

The table lists this clone with a count of one. The genes are TRBV5-1 and TRBJ1-5; the D is unclear. The length of the CDR3 is 15 residues. V shed 7 bases and J shed 0 bases, with 14 bases lying between them. Per the germline V gene, CDR1 is SGHRS and CDR2 is YFSETQ. The CDR3 region is CASEPFPNSNQPQHF. The CDR3 DNA follows: TGCGCCAGCGAGCCCTTTCCAAATAGCAATCAGCCCCAGCATTTT.

The V call is TRBV2, the J call TRBJ2-7; no definite D call. Germline V CDR1 and CDR2: SNHLY, FYNNEI. The CDR3 has 14 residues. Trimming cost V 4 bases and J 0 bases, with 10 bases left between them. The CDR3 loop reads CASSVEASSYEQYF. DNA of the CDR3: TGTGCCAGCAGTGTTGAGGCCAGCTCCTACGAGCAGTACTTC. The complete variable domain, with remaining parts taken from reference TRBV2 and TRBJ2-7, reads EPEVTQTPSHQVTQMGQEVILRCVPISNHLYFYWYRQILGQKVEFLVSFYNNEISEKSEIFDDQFSVERPDGSNFTLKIRSTKLEDSAMYFCASSVEASSYEQYFGPGTRLTVT.

V is TRBV11-2 and J is TRBJ2-7, with D perhaps TRBD2 (6 bases). The CDR3 loop spans 14 amino acids. V was pared by 1 base and J by 6 bases, with 13 bases between. Germline V gene data show CDR1 as SGHAT and CDR2 as FQNNGV. The CDR3 DNA sequence: TGTGCCAGCAGCTTAGGGGAGGTCGGTACCGAGCAGTACTTC. Its translation is CASSLGEVGTEQYF. The variable domain in full, with the rest retrieved from reference TRBV11-2 and TRBJ2-7, is EAGVAQSPRYKIIEKRQSVAFWCNPISGHATLYWYQQILGQGPKLLIQFQNNGVVDDSQLPKDRFSAERLKGVDSTLKIQPAKLEDSAVYLCASSLGEVGTEQYFGPGTRLTVT.

The chain is built from TRBV27 and TRBJ2-2; no definite D call. Germline V gene sequence: CDR1 MNHEY, CDR2 SMNVEV (reference sequence). The CDR3 is made up of 15 amino acids. V gave up 6 bases and J gave up 1 base, with 12 bases separating them. CDR3 region: CASSLALQNTGELFF. Here the CDR3 DNA reads TGTGCCAGCAGCCTTGCCTTACAGAACACCGGGGAGCTGTTTTTT.

The chain carries TRBV19 and TRBJ1-5, with D tentatively TRBD1 (6 bases). From germline, CDR1 is LNHDA and CDR2 SQIVND (reference sequence). CDR3 length equals 14 residues. V dropped 7 bases and J dropped 5 bases, with 15 bases sitting between them. The CDR3 loop reads CASTSDSSYQPQHF. The CDR3 bases are TGTGCCAGTACCTCGGACAGTTCTTATCAGCCCCAGCATTTT.

The V call is TRBV28, the J call TRBJ2-1; no clear D gene. The CDR3 is 11 residues long. The germline CDR1 and CDR2 sequences are MDHEN and SYDVKM. V was pared by 5 bases and J by 8 bases, with 7 bases between. CDR3 sequence: CASSPSHEQFF. CDR3 sequence (DNA): TGTGCCAGCAGTCCGTCCCATGAGCAGTTCTTC.

The chain employs TRBV6-6 and TRBJ1-2, with unresolved D. The CDR3 sequence is 14 residues long. Germline lookup yields CDR1 MNHNY and CDR2 SVGAGI (reference sequence). V lost 2 bases and J lost 3, with 10 bases in between. CDR3 loop: CASSYERLDYGYTF. CDR3 in DNA: TGTGCCAGCAGTTACGAGCGCCTGGACTATGGCTACACCTTC.

The chain employs TRBV6-2 or TRBV6-3 and TRBJ1-1; weak D call: TRBD1 (6 bases). The CDR3 has 16 residues. Germline CDR1 and CDR2: MNHEY and SVGEGT. The V gene lost 6 bases and the J gene lost 0 bases, with 17 bases spanning the gap. As DNA, the CDR3 is TGTGCCAGCAGCCCTACTAACAGGGACCTGAACACTGAAGCTTTCTTT. As protein: CASSPTNRDLNTEAFF.

The V call is TRBV27, the J call TRBJ2-7; D possibly corresponds to TRBD1 (5 bases). Between the trimmed V and J ends, which lost 6 bases and 3 bases, there was a span of 9 bases. Germline V gives CDR1 MNHEY, CDR2 SMNVEV (reference sequence). CDR3 length equals 12 residues. In nucleotides, the CDR3 is TGTGCCAGCAGCGGAGACAGCTACGAGCAGTACTTC. It yields the protein CASSGDSYEQYF.

The V and J genes are TRBV5-1 and TRBJ2-7; TRBD1 matches at 10 bases. Germline V gives CDR1 SGHRS, CDR2 YFSETQ. This CDR3 spans 15 amino acids. V lost 5 bases, J lost 1 base, and 6 bases stayed unmatched. CDR3 residues: CASSSGTGVSYEQYF. Here the CDR3 DNA reads TGCGCCAGCAGTTCCGGGACAGGGGTTTCCTACGAGCAGTACTTC.

V usage is TRBV6-2 or TRBV6-3 and J usage is TRBJ1-4, with D hard to call. Germline values: CDR1 MNHEY, CDR2 SVGEGT. Trimming took 4 bases from V and 5 from J, leaving 11 bases between them. CDR3 length equals 14 residues. The CDR3 DNA reads TGTGCCAGCAGTTTAACAGACCAAAATGAAAAACTGTTTTTT. This translates into CASSLTDQNEKLFF.